Listed below are T cell receptor beta chains from one sample, sequenced in a study of response to subunit inactivated influenza vaccine. TCRdb redid the calling of the RT-PCR reads with MiXCR, one entry per CDR3 protein. Seen here are approximately 490,000 distinct CDR3 sequences, 6% to 9% observed once, and the top ten hold around 12%. This sample comprised PBMCs from blood, obtained roughly 24 months after vaccination. Receptors originate from a man aged 50-75 years who received an inactivated influenza vaccine. Each CDR3 is given with its conserved first and last residue. The D gene is left open where the match is weak. The listing skips clone size in some rows; elsewhere it reads once, few, many or a size class.

abundance	v_gene	d_gene	j_gene	len	CDR3aa	CDR3nt
NA	TRBV20-1	NA	TRBJ2-5	10	CSATGETQYF	TGCAGTGCTACCGGTGAGACCCAGTACTTC
NA	TRBV6-1	NA	TRBJ2-3	13	CASSGRAADTQYF	TGTGCCAGCAGTGGGAGGGCTGCGGATACGCAGTATTTT
many	TRBV20-1	NA	TRBJ1-2	11	CSAGSNYGYTF	TGCAGTGCTGGGTCCAACTATGGCTACACCTTC
few	TRBV20-1	NA	TRBJ2-5	12	CSARTPQETQYF	TGCAGTGCTAGAACCCCGCAAGAGACCCAGTACTTC
NA	TRBV20-1	NA	TRBJ2-7	15	CSARGRGDNSYEQYF	TGCAGTGCTAGAGGCCGAGGGGACAACTCCTACGAGCAGTACTTC
NA	TRBV20-1	TRBD2	TRBJ2-1	14	CSAIKGLAGNEQFF	TGCAGTGCTATAAAGGGACTAGCGGGCAATGAGCAGTTCTTC
many	TRBV20-1	NA	TRBJ2-5	13	CSASKGGEETQYF	TGCAGTGCTAGTAAGGGGGGCGAAGAGACCCAGTACTTC
few	TRBV7-9	TRBD2	TRBJ2-7	15	CASSPGTSGTNEQYF	TGTGCCAGCAGCCCAGGGACTAGCGGGACCAACGAGCAGTACTTC
many	TRBV6-1	NA	TRBJ2-1	13	CASNIVSYNEQFF	TGTGCCAGCAATATCGTCTCCTACAATGAGCAGTTCTTC
NA	TRBV7-9	NA	TRBJ1-2	16	CASSLQVASSHYGYTF	TGTGCCAGCAGCTTACAGGTCGCCTCTTCACACTATGGCTACACCTTC